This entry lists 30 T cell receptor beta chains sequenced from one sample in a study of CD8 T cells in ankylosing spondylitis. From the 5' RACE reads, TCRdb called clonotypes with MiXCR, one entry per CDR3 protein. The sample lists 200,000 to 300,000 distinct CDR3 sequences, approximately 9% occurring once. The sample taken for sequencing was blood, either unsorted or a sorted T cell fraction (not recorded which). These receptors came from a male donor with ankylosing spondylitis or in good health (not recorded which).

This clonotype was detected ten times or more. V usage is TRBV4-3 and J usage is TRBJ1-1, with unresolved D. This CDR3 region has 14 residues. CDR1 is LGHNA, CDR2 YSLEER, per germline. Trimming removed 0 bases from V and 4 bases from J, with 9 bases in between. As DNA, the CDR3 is TGCGCCAGCAGCCAAGATCCCTATTCCACTGAAGCTTTCTTT. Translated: CASSQDPYSTEAFF.

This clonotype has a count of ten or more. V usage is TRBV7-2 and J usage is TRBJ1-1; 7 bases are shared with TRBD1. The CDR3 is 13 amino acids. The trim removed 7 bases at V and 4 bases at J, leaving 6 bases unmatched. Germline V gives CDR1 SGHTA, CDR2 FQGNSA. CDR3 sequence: CASTVGQRTEAFF. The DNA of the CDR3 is TGTGCCAGCACCGTGGGACAGCGCACTGAAGCTTTCTTT.

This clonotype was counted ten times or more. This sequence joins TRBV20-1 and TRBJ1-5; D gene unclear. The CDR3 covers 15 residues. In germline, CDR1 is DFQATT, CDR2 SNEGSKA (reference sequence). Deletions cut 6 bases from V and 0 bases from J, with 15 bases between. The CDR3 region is CSAVAAPGSNQPQHF. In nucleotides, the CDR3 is TGCAGTGCCGTAGCGGCGCCAGGTAGCAATCAGCCCCAGCATTTT.

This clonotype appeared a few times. CDR3 sequence reads: CASSLDQAGEQFF. CDR3 sequence (DNA): TGTGCCAGCAGCTTAGACCAAGCGGGAGAGCAGTTCTTC. V gene TRBV7-6 combines with J gene TRBJ2-1; 7 nucleotides agree with TRBD2. The CDR3 spans 13 residues. The V segment lost 1 base and the J segment 10 bases; nucleotides outside the gene matches: 4. CDR1 is SGHVS, CDR2 FNYEAQ, per germline.

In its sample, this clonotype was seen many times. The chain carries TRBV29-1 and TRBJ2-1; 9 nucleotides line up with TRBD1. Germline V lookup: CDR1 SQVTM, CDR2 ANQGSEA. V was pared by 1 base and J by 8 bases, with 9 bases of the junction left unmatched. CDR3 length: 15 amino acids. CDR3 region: CSVEGGQGKDDEQFF. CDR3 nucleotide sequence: TGCAGCGTTGAAGGTGGACAGGGGAAAGACGATGAGCAGTTCTTC.

The CDR3 nucleotides are TGCAGTGCCAACCCCAGACAGGGGGCCACAGATACGCAGTATTTT. Amino acid sequence: CSANPRQGATDTQYF. This rearrangement joins TRBV20-1 to TRBJ2-3; 10 nucleotides match TRBD1. Germline V gene data show CDR1 as DFQATT and CDR2 as SNEGSKA (reference sequence). V gave up 6 bases and J gave up 2 bases; unmatched junction bases: 8. The CDR3 sequence is 15 residues long.

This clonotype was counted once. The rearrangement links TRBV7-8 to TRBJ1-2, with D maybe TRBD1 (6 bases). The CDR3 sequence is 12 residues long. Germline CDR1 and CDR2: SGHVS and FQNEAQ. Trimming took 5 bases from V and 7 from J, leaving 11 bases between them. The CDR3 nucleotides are TGTGCCAGCAGCCACAGGGATGCTGGCTACACCTTC. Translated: CASSHRDAGYTF.

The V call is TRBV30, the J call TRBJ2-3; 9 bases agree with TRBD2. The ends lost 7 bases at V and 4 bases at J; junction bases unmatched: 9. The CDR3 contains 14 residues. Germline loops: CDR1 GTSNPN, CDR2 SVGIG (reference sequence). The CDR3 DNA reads TGTGCCTCAACCGGGCTAGCGGGGCCAGATACGCAGTATTTT. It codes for CASTGLAGPDTQYF.

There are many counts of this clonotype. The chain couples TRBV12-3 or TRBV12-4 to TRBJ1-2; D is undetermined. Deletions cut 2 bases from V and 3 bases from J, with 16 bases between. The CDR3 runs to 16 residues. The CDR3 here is CASSLSLRASYYGYTF. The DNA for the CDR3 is TGTGCCAGCAGTTTATCCCTGCGGGCCTCTTACTATGGCTACACCTTC.

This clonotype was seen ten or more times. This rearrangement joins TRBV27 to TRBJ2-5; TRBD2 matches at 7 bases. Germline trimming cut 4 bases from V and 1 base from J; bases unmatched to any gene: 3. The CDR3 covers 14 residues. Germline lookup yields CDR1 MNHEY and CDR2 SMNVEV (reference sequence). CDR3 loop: CASSWGGTQETQYF. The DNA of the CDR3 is TGTGCCAGCAGTTGGGGGGGGACCCAAGAGACCCAGTACTTC.

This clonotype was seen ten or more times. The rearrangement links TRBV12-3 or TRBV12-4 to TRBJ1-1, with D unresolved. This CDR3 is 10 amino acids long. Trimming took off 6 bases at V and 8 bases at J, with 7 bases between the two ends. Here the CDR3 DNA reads TGTGCCAGCAGGGCGCGCGAAGCTTTCTTT. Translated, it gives CASRAREAFF.

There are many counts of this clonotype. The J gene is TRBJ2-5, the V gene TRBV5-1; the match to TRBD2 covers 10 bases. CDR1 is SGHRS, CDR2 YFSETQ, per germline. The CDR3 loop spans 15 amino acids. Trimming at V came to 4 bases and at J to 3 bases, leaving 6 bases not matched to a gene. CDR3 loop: CASSEAGTSEETQYF. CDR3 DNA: TGCGCCAGCAGCGAAGCCGGGACTAGCGAAGAGACCCAGTACTTC.

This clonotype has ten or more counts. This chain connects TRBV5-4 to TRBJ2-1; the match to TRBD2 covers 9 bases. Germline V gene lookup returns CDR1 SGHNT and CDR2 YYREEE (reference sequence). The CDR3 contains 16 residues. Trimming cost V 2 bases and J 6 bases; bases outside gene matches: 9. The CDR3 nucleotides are TGTGCCAGCAGCTTTCGTCGGGCTAGCGGGACCAATGAGCAGTTCTTC. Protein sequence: CASSFRRASGTNEQFF.

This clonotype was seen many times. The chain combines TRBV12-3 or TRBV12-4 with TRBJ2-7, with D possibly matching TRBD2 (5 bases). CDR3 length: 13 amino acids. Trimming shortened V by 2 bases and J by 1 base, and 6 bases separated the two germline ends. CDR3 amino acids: CASSLWESYEQYF. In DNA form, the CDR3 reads TGTGCCAGCAGTTTATGGGAGTCCTACGAGCAGTACTTC.

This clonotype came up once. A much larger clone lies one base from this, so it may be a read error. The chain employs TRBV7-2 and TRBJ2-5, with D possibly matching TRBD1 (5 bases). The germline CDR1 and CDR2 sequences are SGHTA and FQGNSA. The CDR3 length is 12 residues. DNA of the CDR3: TGTGCCAGCAACTTAAATGGGGCGACCCAGTACTTC. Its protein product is CASNLNGATQYF. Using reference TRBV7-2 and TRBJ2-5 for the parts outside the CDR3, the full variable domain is GAGVSQSPSNKVTEKGKDVELRCDPISGHTALYWYRQSLGQGLEFLIYFQGNSAPDKSGLPSDRFSAERTGGSVSTLTIQRTQQEDSAVYLCASNLNGATQYFGPGTRLLVL.

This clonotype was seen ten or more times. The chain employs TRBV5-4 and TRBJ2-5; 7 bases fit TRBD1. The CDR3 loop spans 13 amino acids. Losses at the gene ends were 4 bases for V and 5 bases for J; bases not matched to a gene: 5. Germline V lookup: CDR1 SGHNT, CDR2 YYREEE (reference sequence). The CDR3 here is CASSTDRAETQYF. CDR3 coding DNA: TGTGCCAGCAGCACAGACAGGGCGGAGACCCAGTACTTC.

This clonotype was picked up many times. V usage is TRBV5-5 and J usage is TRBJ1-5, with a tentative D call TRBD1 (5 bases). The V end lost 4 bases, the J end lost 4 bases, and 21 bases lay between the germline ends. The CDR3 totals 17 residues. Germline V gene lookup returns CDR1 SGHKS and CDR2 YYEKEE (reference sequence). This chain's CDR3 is CASSTRSPGVENQPQHF. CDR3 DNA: TGTGCCAGCAGCACCCGTAGCCCGGGGGTAGAGAATCAGCCCCAGCATTTT.

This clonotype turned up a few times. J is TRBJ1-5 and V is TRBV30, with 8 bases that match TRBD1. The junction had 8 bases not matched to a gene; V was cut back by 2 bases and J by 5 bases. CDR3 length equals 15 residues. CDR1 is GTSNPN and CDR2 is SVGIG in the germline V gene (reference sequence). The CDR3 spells CAWSWTGSRDQPQHF. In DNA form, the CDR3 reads TGTGCCTGGAGTTGGACAGGGAGTAGGGATCAGCCCCAGCATTTT.

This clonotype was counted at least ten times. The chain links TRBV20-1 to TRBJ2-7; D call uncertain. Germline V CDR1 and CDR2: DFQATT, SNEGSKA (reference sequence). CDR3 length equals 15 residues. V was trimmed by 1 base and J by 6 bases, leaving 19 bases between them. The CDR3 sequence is CSARVGGSVVTEQYF. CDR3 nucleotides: TGCAGTGCTAGAGTGGGCGGCAGCGTTGTGACCGAGCAGTACTTC.

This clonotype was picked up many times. CDR3: CASSLAASGGYTDTQYF. In DNA, the CDR3 is TGCGCCAGCAGCTTGGCCGCTAGCGGGGGATACACAGATACGCAGTATTTT. The rearrangement links TRBV5-1 to TRBJ2-3; 10 bases line up with TRBD2. Per the germline V gene, CDR1 is SGHRS and CDR2 is YFSETQ. The ends lost 0 bases at V and 2 bases at J; junction bases unmatched: 6. This CDR3 region has 17 residues.

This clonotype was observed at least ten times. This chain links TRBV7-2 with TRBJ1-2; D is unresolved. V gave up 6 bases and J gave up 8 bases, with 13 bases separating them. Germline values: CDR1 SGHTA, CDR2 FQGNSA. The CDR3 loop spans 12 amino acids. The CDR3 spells CASRPPVGGYTF. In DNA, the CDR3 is TGTGCCAGCAGACCCCCGGTAGGAGGCTACACCTTC. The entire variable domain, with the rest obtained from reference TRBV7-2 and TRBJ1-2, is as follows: GAGVSQSPSNKVTEKGKDVELRCDPISGHTALYWYRQSLGQGLEFLIYFQGNSAPDKSGLPSDRFSAERTGGSVSTLTIQRTQQEDSAVYLCASRPPVGGYTFGSGTRLTVV.

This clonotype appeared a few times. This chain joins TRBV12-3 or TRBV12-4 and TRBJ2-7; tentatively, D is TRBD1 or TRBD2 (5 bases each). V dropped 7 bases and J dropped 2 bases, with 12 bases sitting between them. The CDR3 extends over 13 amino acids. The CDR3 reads CASTRDGPYEQYF. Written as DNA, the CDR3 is TGTGCCAGCACCCGGGACGGACCCTACGAGCAGTACTTC.

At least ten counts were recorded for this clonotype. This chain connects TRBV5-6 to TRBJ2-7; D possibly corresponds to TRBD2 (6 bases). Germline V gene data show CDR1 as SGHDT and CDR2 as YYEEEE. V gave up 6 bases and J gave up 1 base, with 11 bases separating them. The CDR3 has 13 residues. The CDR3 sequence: CASNLGGSYEQYF. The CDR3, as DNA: TGTGCCAGCAACCTTGGGGGGTCCTACGAGCAGTACTTC.

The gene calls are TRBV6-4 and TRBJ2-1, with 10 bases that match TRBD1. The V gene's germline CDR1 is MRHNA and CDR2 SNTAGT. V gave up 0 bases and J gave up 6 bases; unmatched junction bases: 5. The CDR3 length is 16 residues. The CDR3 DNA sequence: TGTGCCAGCAGTGACTCTGAGGACAGGGGGGGCAATGAGCAGTTCTTC. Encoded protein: CASSDSEDRGGNEQFF.

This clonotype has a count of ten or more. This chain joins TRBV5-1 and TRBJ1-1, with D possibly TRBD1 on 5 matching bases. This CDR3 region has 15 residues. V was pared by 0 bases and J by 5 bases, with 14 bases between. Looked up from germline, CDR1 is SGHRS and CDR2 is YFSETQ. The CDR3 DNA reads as TGCGCCAGCAGCTTGGAGCCGGGGGAGGGGACTGAAGCTTTCTTT. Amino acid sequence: CASSLEPGEGTEAFF.

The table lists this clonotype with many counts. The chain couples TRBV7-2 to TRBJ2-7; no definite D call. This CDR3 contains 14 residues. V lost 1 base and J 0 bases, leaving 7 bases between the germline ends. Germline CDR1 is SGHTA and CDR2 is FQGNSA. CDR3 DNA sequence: TGTGCCAGCAGCTTAGGCGGAGCCTCCTACGAGCAGTACTTC. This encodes CASSLGGASYEQYF.

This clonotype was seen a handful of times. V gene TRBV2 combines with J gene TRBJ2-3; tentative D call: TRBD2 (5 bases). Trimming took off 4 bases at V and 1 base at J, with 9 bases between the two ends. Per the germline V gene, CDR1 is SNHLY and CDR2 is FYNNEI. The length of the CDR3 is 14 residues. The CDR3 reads CASSVEAGTDTQYF. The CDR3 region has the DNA TGTGCCAGCAGTGTGGAGGCAGGCACAGATACGCAGTATTTT.

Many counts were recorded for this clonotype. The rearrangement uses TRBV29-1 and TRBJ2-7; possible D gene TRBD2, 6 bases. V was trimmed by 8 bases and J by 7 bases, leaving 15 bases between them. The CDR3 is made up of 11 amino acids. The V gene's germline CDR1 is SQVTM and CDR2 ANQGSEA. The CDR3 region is CSSGTHGEQYF. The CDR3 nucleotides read TGCAGCTCCGGGACTCACGGGGAGCAGTACTTC.

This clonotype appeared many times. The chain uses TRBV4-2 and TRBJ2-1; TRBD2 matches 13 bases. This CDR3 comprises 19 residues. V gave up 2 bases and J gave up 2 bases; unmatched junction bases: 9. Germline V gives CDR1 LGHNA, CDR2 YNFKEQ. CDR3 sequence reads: CASSQKFRTSGSPYNEQFF. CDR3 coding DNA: TGTGCCAGCAGCCAAAAATTCCGGACTAGCGGGAGCCCCTACAATGAGCAGTTCTTC.

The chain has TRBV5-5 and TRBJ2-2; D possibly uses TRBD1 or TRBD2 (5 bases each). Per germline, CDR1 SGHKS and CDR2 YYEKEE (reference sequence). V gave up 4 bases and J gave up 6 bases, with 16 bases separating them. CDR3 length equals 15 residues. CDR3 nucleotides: TGTGCCAGCAGCCTCTCTCCTGGGGGATCCGGGGAGCTGTTTTTT. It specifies CASSLSPGGSGELFF.